These 25 T cell receptor beta chains were all obtained from the same sample, sequenced in a study of radiation and T cells in renal cell carcinoma (dated by TCRdb to about 2020). The library was built by means of the immunoSEQ multiplex PCR assay. The source is immuneACCESS, and TCRdb retained only in-frame sequences with V and J called. Part of the clones is not carried over; for the studies checked, unresolved V genes explain less than half of this, and the remainder is unexplained. Within this sample are about 20,000 clones, with around 49% of them counted one time only. Approximately 16% of the sample rests with the top ten. The sample's time point, from its label and the paper: tumor resected at nephrectomy. Read against the paper, the sample's treatment or condition label means: 15 Gy SBRT to primary tumor, nephrectomy 4 weeks later. This specimen was tumor tissue, taken from a patient whose treatment included radiotherapy and nephrectomy. These receptors were obtained from a woman aged 45-65 years with renal cell carcinoma.

The chain links TRBV4-1 to TRBJ2-7; 10 nucleotides line up with TRBD2. The CDR3 contains 18 residues. J gave up 1 base and V 0 bases, and 9 bases lay outside the gene matches. Germline-derived CDR1 and CDR2 are MGHRA and YSYEKL. CDR3 nucleotides: TGCGCCAGCAGCCAAGAAGAACTAGCGGGGACTGTATCCTACGAGCAGTACTTC. Protein product: CASSQEELAGTVSYEQYF.

This clone came up a few times. This chain connects TRBV4-1 to TRBJ1-1, with D perhaps matching TRBD1 (6 bases). Germline loops: CDR1 MGHRA, CDR2 YSYEKL. V dropped 4 bases and J dropped 10 bases, with 19 bases sitting between them. CDR3 length equals 14 residues. CDR3 coding DNA: TGCGCCAGCAGCCCGTCGGGTGGGGACAAGAGAGCTTTCTTT. Protein sequence: CASSPSGGDKRAFF.

The V gene is TRBV15, the J gene TRBJ1-2, with 9 nucleotides matching TRBD1. Germline loops: CDR1 LNHNV, CDR2 YYDKDF (reference sequence). The CDR3 length is 15 residues. J lost 4 bases, V lost 3 bases, and 6 bases had no gene match. The CDR3 nucleotides read TGTGCCACCAGCAGGCGGGACAGGGCCTCCTATGGCTACACCTTC. Its translation is CATSRRDRASYGYTF. The full variable domain, with the rest looked up from reference TRBV15 and TRBJ1-2, is DAMVIQNPRYQVTQFGKPVTLSCSQTLNHNVMYWYQQKSSQAPKLLFHYYDKDFNNEADTPDNFQSRRPNTSFCFLDIRSPGLGDTAMYLCATSRRDRASYGYTFGSGTRLTVV.

This clone was detected only a few times. This chain links TRBV18 with TRBJ2-7, with D hard to call. CDR1 is KGHSH, CDR2 LQKENI, per germline. The CDR3 spans 13 residues. With 6 bases removed from V and 2 bases from J, the gap between germline ends came to 11 bases. DNA for the CDR3: TGTGCCAGCTCGCCGACACAGACCTACGAGCAGTACTTC. It yields the protein CASSPTQTYEQYF.

V is TRBV7-2 and J is TRBJ2-1, with 8 bases aligning to TRBD2. CDR3 length: 15 amino acids. From germline, CDR1 is SGHTA and CDR2 FQGNSA. J was trimmed by 3 bases and V by 8 bases; bases with no gene match: 9. The chain's CDR3 is CASAIAGTDYNEQFF. The CDR3 DNA reads TGTGCCAGCGCTATAGCGGGGACCGACTACAATGAGCAGTTCTTC.

This clone was seen only a few times. V and J are TRBV14 and TRBJ1-2, with 8 bases aligning to TRBD1. CDR3 length: 15 amino acids. The germline V gene encodes CDR1 SGHDN and CDR2 FVKESK. The V and J ends lost 4 bases and 2 bases, in that order; junction bases with no gene match: 6. The CDR3 region is CASSPFGQGNYGYTF. CDR3 coding DNA: TGTGCCAGCAGCCCCTTCGGACAGGGAAACTATGGCTACACCTTC. Drawing the rest from reference TRBV14 and TRBJ1-2, the complete variable domain is EAGVTQFPSHSVIEKGQTVTLRCDPISGHDNLYWYRRVMGKEIKFLLHFVKESKQDESGMPNNRFLAERTGGTYSTLKVQPAELEDSGVYFCASSPFGQGNYGYTFGSGTRLTVV.

The chain recombines TRBV2 with TRBJ1-3; 10 bases line up with TRBD1. The CDR3 sequence is 18 residues long. Germline CDR1 SNHLY, CDR2 FYNNEI. The junction had 13 bases not matched to a gene; V was cut back by 5 bases and J by 3 bases. The CDR3 loop is CASSRRRHDRGLGNTIYF. The CDR3 region has the DNA TGTGCCAGCAGTCGCCGGCGTCACGACAGGGGGCTTGGAAACACCATATATTTT.

The table lists this clone with many counts. The chain has TRBV21-1 and TRBJ1-1. TRBV21-1 is reported as a pseudogene. The CDR3 is 13 amino acids. The CDR3 sequence: CASSEGVNTEAFF. CDR3 DNA: TGTGCCAGCAGCGAAGGGGTGAACACTGAAGCTTTCTTT.

There are a few counts of this clone. This chain uses TRBV6-1 with TRBJ2-5; either TRBD1 or TRBD2 may fit D (6 bases each). With 2 bases removed from V and 7 bases from J, the gap between germline ends came to 17 bases. The CDR3 loop spans 15 amino acids. The V gene's germline CDR1 is MNHNS and CDR2 SASEGT. The CDR3 protein is CASSEFAGAGWTQYF. Here the CDR3 DNA reads TGTGCCAGCAGTGAATTTGCAGGGGCGGGATGGACCCAGTACTTC.

This clone came up many times. For the CDR3, the DNA is TGTGCCAGCAGCTTCCAGGGGAGTAATTCACCCCTCCACTTT. This gives the protein CASSFQGSNSPLHF. The V and J genes are TRBV7-3 and TRBJ1-6; D is perhaps TRBD1 (6 bases). Germline CDR1 SGHTA, CDR2 FQGTGA. V lost 3 bases, J lost 6 bases, and 9 bases lay in between. CDR3 length: 14 amino acids.

The J gene is TRBJ2-5, the V gene TRBV9, with D maybe TRBD2 (5 bases). The CDR3 loop spans 16 amino acids. Per the germline V gene, CDR1 is SGDLS and CDR2 is YYNGEE. Trimming removed 3 bases from V and 4 bases from J, with 19 bases in between. The CDR3 reads CASSAEWGAVTETQYF. The DNA of the CDR3 is TGTGCCAGCAGCGCCGAGTGGGGAGCGGTCACAGAGACCCAGTACTTC.

The chain couples TRBV29-1 to TRBJ1-4; 9 nucleotides line up with TRBD1. J was trimmed by 7 bases and V by 6 bases; bases with no gene match: 6. The germline V gene has CDR1 SQVTM and CDR2 ANQGSEA. This CDR3 contains 13 residues. The CDR3 reads CSVQDRGVEKLFF. CDR3 coding DNA: TGCAGCGTCCAGGACAGGGGCGTTGAAAAACTGTTTTTT.

This clone was picked up a small number of times. The CDR3 is CASSFTGYEQYF. The CDR3 nucleotides are TGTGCCAGCAGCTTCACGGGGTACGAGCAGTACTTC. The V call is TRBV7-2, the J call TRBJ2-7; TRBD2 is a possible D gene (5 bases). This CDR3 has 12 residues. CDR1 is SGHTA, CDR2 FQGNSA, per germline. V was pared by 3 bases and J by 4 bases, with 7 bases between.

The chain has TRBV6-6 and TRBJ2-7; D call uncertain. The CDR3 runs to 13 residues. The germline V and J ends were trimmed by 0 bases and 3 bases, with 6 bases remaining between them. Per germline, CDR1 MNHNY and CDR2 SVGAGI (reference sequence). The CDR3 protein is CASSYSNSYEQYF. CDR3 in DNA: TGTGCCAGCAGTTACTCGAACAGCTACGAGCAGTACTTC.

Only a few counts were recorded for this clone. The junction differs from germline at one of its ends, possibly a read error. The V call is TRBV5-1, the J call TRBJ1-1, with D tentatively TRBD1 (6 bases). The germline CDR1 and CDR2 sequences are SGHRS and YFSETQ. This CDR3 is 14 amino acids long. DNA of the CDR3: TGCGCCAGCAGGTTGGACAGTGTGAACACTGAAGCTTTCTTT. This codes for CASRLDSVNTEAFF.

This clone was seen many times. CDR3: CASSLRRGGTGELFF. For the CDR3, the DNA is TGTGCCAGCAGCCTCCGGAGGGGTGGCACCGGGGAGCTGTTTTTT. This chain connects TRBV7-2 to TRBJ2-2, with D tentatively TRBD2 (6 bases). This CDR3 is built from 15 residues. Trimming cost V 5 bases and J 4 bases, with 14 bases left between them. Germline loops: CDR1 SGHTA, CDR2 FQGNSA.

V usage is TRBV6-5 and J usage is TRBJ1-2, with TRBD1 matching 9 bases. V gave up 7 bases and J gave up 7 bases; unmatched junction bases: 13. The CDR3 spans 15 residues. Germline V CDR1 and CDR2: MNHEY, SVGAGI. CDR3 DNA: TGTGCCAGCAAAACAGTGACACAGGGGGCGCCTGGCTACACCTTC. It encodes CASKTVTQGAPGYTF.

The chain employs TRBV5-4 and TRBJ2-5; 13 nucleotides line up with TRBD2. The CDR3 contains 15 residues. Germline CDR1 reads SGHNT; CDR2 reads YYREEE (reference sequence). V was clipped by 4 bases and J by 2 bases; unmatched bases: 2. The CDR3 nucleotides are TGTGCCAGCAGCCCGGGACTAGCGGGACAAGAGACCCAGTACTTC. Amino acids: CASSPGLAGQETQYF.

There are many counts of this clone. The chain recombines TRBV7-8 with TRBJ2-5; 10 bases are a match to TRBD2. J gave up 0 bases and V 2 bases, and 12 bases lay outside the gene matches. Germline V gives CDR1 SGHVS, CDR2 FQNEAQ. The CDR3 extends over 19 amino acids. CDR3 sequence reads: CASSLLAGDSRLYQETQYF. The CDR3, as DNA: TGTGCCAGCAGCTTACTAGCGGGGGATTCACGCTTGTACCAAGAGACCCAGTACTTC.

This clone is termed medium-sized. The chain is built from TRBV11-2 and TRBJ1-6; 11 nucleotides match TRBD1. V lost 2 bases, J lost 10 bases, and 10 bases stayed unmatched. This CDR3 is built from 17 residues. Germline assignment: CDR1 SGHAT and CDR2 FQNNGV. CDR3 sequence reads: CASSLSRSDRGQSPLHF. CDR3 in DNA: TGTGCCAGCAGCTTATCCAGGTCGGACAGGGGGCAGTCACCCCTCCACTTT.

This chain joins TRBV19 and TRBJ2-7; TRBD2 matches at 9 bases. This CDR3 has 13 residues. Unmatched junction bases numbered 10, after V lost 4 bases and J lost 12 bases. Per the germline V gene, CDR1 is LNHDA and CDR2 is SQIVND (reference sequence). CDR3 bases: TGTGCCAGTAGTACGCGGGAGGGACTACCTCCGTACTTC. This encodes CASSTREGLPPYF.

The rearrangement links TRBV5-4 to TRBJ1-4; 7 bases are a match to TRBD1. CDR1 SGHNT and CDR2 YYREEE come from the germline V gene (reference sequence). After removal of 4 bases from V and 4 bases from J, the junction contained 4 bases not matched to a gene. CDR3 length: 14 amino acids. The CDR3 DNA reads TGTGCCAGCAGCCTGGGACAGAATAATGAAAAACTGTTTTTT. Its protein product is CASSLGQNNEKLFF.

The rearrangement joins TRBV7-2 to TRBJ1-2; 10 positions match TRBD1. The V and J ends lost 4 bases and 6 bases, in that order; junction bases with no gene match: 14. Germline-derived CDR1 and CDR2 are SGHTA and FQGNSA. This CDR3 has 17 amino acids. CDR3 DNA sequence: TGTGCCAGCAGCTGGATGGTGGGGACAGGGGAAGTGAATGGCTACACCTTC. Translating gives CASSWMVGTGEVNGYTF.

This chain connects TRBV29-1 to TRBJ2-1; TRBD2 is a possible D gene (6 bases). Germline assignment: CDR1 SQVTM and CDR2 ANQGSEA. The ends were cut back, 1 base at V and 7 bases at J, with 8 bases in the middle. The CDR3 consists of 12 residues. The CDR3 reads CSVEGLVNEQFF. Written as DNA, the CDR3 is TGCAGCGTTGAAGGACTAGTAAATGAGCAGTTCTTC.

Only a few counts were recorded for this clone. This chain connects TRBV5-8 to TRBJ2-5, with a tentative D call TRBD1 (5 bases). The germline gives CDR1 SGHTS, CDR2 YDEGEE. V dropped 3 bases and J dropped 7 bases, with 16 bases sitting between them. The CDR3 loop spans 14 amino acids. CDR3 coding DNA: TGTGCCAGCAGCTCCTGGGGCCTACCGGGGACCCAGTACTTC. Its translation: CASSSWGLPGTQYF.